Reported below is one T cell receptor beta chain. The sample holds many counts of this clonotype. This clone's antigen is unknown. It has no much larger one-base neighbor in the sample; base qualities were not kept. The treatment or condition label here, explained by the study, means: allogeneic hematopoietic cell transplantation with graft depleted of TCRalphabeta T cells and CD19 B cells. Transplant recipients were children who received TCRalphabeta/CD19-depleted allogeneic hematopoietic cell grafts. This entry comes from a study of T-cell reconstitution after alpha-beta-depleted transplantation in children (dated by TCRdb to between 2015 and 2016). Some background on the complete study: Using TCR repertoire profiling, the study quantitatively followed how T-cell immune reconstitution unfolded in children after TCRalphabeta/CD19-depleted allogeneic hematopoietic cell transplantation.

Overall study outcomes, separate from this receptor: The apparently early recovery of alphabetaT-cell counts about two months after transplant reportedly depended on only several hundred rapidly expanded clones that came from non-depleted graft cells. Over subsequent months, a decline in hyperexpanded clone frequencies was noted, and after one year, T-cell counts and TCRbeta diversity were mostly ascribed to newly produced T cells. The high TCRbeta diversity at day 60 in some patients was ascribed to recipient T cells and intrathymic progenitors that had survived conditioning.

Including the terminal cysteine and phenylalanine, the CDR3 comprises 15 residues. Only the CDR3 region is kept as DNA, spanning 45 bases read in frame from base 1. Between the V and J ends, shortened by 7 bases and 2 bases respectively, the junction contains 15 bases. The protocol used for the library was PCR. The reads were generated on an Illumina HiSeq 2500. TCR library preparation used molecular barcoding, with unique molecular identifiers applied to normalize quantification of the TCRbeta repertoire. The raw public data were reprocessed by TCRdb itself: fastp quality trimming at Q25, MiXCR clonotype calling, in-frame beta chains only. Every distinct CDR3 protein forms one entry, paired with its most common genes and DNA. Present in this sample are 700,000 to 950,000 distinct CDR3 sequences, roughly 15% of which were seen just once. Around 5% of the sample is in the top ten clones.

The sample here was PBMCs, mostly from graft donor cells, taken 360 days after TCRalphabeta/CD19-depleted stem cell transplant. The TCR sequence derives from a male patient aged 10 to 17 who had a stem cell transplant for acute lymphoblastic leukemia, so the T cells may come from the graft donor. The rearrangement combines TRBV12-3 or TRBV12-4 with TRBJ2-1; TRBD1 is perhaps the D gene, given 5 matching bases. DNA sequence: TGTGCCAGCACCACCCCCAGACAGCCCTACAATGAGCAGTTCTTC. Translated, this is CASTTPRQPYNEQFF.